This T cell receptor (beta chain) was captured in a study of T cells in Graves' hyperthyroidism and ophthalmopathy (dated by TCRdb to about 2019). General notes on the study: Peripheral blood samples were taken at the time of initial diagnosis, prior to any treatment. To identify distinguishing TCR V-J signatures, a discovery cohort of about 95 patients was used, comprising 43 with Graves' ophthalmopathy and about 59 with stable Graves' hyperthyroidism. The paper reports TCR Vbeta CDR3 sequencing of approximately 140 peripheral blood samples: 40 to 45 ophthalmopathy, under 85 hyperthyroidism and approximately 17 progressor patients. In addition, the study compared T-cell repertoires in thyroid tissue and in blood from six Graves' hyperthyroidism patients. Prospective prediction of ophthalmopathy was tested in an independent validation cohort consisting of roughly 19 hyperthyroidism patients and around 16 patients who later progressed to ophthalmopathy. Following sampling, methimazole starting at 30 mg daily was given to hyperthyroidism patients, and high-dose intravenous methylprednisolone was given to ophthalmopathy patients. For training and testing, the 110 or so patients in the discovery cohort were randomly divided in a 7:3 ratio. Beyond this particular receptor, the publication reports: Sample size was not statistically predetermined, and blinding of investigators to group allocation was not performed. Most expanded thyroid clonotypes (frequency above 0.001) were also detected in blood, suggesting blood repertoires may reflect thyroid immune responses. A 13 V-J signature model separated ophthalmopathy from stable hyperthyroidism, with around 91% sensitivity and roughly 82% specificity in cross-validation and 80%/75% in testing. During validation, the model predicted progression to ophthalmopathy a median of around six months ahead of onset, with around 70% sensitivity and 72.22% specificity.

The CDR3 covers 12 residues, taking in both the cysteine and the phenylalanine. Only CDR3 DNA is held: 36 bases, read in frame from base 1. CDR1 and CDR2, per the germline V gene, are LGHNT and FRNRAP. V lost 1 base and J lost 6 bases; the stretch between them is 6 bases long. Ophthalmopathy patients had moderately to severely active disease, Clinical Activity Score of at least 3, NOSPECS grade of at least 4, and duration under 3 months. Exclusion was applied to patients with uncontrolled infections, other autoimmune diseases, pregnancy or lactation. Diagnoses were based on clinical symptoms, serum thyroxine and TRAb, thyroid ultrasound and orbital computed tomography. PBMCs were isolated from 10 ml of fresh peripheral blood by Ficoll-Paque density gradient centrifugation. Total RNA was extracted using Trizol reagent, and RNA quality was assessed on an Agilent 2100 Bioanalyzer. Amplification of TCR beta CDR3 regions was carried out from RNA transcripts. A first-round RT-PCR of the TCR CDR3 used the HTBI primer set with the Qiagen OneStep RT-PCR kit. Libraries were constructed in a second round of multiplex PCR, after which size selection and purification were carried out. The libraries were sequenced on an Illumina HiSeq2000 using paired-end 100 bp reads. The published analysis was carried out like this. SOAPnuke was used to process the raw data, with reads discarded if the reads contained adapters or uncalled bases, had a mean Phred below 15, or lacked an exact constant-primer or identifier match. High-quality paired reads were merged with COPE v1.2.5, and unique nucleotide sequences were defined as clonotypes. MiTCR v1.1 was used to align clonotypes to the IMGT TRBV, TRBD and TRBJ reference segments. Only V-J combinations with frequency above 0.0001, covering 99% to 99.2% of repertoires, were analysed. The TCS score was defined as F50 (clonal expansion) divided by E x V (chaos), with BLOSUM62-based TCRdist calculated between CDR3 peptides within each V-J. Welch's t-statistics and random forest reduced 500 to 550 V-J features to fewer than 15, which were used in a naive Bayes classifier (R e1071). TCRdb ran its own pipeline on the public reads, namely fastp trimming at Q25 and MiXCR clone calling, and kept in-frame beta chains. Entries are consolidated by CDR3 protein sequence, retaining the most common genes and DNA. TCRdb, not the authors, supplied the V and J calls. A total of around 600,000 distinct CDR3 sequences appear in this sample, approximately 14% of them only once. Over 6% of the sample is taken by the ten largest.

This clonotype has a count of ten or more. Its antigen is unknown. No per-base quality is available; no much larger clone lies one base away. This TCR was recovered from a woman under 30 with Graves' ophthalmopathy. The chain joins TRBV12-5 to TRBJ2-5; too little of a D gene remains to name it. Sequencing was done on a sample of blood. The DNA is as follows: TGTGCTAGTGGTTTGGGACTGAAGACCCAGTACTTC. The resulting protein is CASGLGLKTQYF.